A single sample is the source of the 17 T cell receptor beta chains below, sequenced in a study of post-analysis software for immune sequencing data. Findings and limits, study-wide: About five TRBV segments occurring more often in patients than controls included TRBV5-6, TRBV5-1 and TRBV20-1.

Researchers reported that TCR beta cDNA libraries carried unique molecular identifiers. TCRdb used MiXCR to reprocess the PCR reads, holding one entry per CDR3 protein. The top ten clones hold around 10% of a sample with 600,000 to 750,000 distinct CDR3 sequences, approximately 59% of them seen once. No antigens are known for them. Sequenced material: blood. These receptors all come from a girl aged 2-15 years with multiple sclerosis.

V is TRBV6-5 and J is TRBJ1-4; no definite D call. Trimming stripped 0 bases from V and 5 bases from J, with 7 bases between. This CDR3 spans 14 amino acids. Germline lookup yields CDR1 MNHEY and CDR2 SVGAGI. The CDR3 loop is CASSYSGGNEKLFF. In nucleotides, the CDR3 is TGTGCCAGCAGTTACTCGGGCGGCAATGAAAAACTGTTTTTT.

There are a few counts of this clonotype. V usage is TRBV27 and J usage is TRBJ1-2; D gene uncertain. The CDR3 has 14 amino acids. V was clipped by 2 bases and J by 10 bases, with 17 bases between them. CDR1 and CDR2 from the germline V gene are MNHEY and SMNVEV (reference sequence). The CDR3 loop is CASSLRTAYPFYTF. The CDR3 bases are TGTGCCAGCAGTTTAAGGACGGCGTATCCTTTCTACACCTTC.

V gene TRBV6-6 combines with J gene TRBJ1-2; D possibly corresponds to TRBD1 (5 bases). The length of the CDR3 is 12 residues. Trimming cost V 6 bases and J 6 bases, with 11 bases left between them. Germline CDR1 is MNHNY and CDR2 is SVGAGI (reference sequence). CDR3 coding DNA: TGTGCCAGCAGATTAGACAGAGATGGCTACACCTTC. Its protein product is CASRLDRDGYTF.

This clonotype has just a few counts. The rearrangement joins TRBV12-3 or TRBV12-4 to TRBJ2-5; 9 nucleotides agree with TRBD1. The CDR3 extends over 17 amino acids. V trimming: 5 bases; J trimming: 0 bases; junction bases outside the gene matches: 10. The DNA for the CDR3 is TGTGCCAGCAGTCTCGGACAGGGGAGAGCCAACCAAGAGACCCAGTACTTC. This translates into CASSLGQGRANQETQYF.

V is TRBV12-3 or TRBV12-4 and J is TRBJ2-7; D not certain. The CDR3 consists of 14 residues. V was clipped by 6 bases and J by 0 bases, with 12 bases between them. DNA of the CDR3: TGTGCCAGCAGCCGAGACGGCTTCTCCTACGAGCAGTACTTC. It yields the protein CASSRDGFSYEQYF.

CDR3 amino acids: CASSLASPTDTQYF. CDR3 coding DNA: TGTGCCAGCAGCCTAGCTTCCCCAACAGATACGCAGTATTTT. The genes are TRBV3-1 and TRBJ2-3, with D hard to call. V lost 4 bases, J lost 3 bases, and 11 bases lay in between. Germline V CDR1 and CDR2: LGHDT, YNNKEL (reference sequence). This CDR3 comprises 14 residues.

This clonotype was counted between two and nine times. The chain employs TRBV11-2 and TRBJ2-7, with a possible D match to TRBD1 (6 bases). The CDR3 consists of 15 residues. The V end lost 5 bases, the J end lost 3 bases, and 17 bases lay between the germline ends. The germline V gene has CDR1 SGHAT and CDR2 FQNNGV. CDR3 nucleotides: TGTGCCAGCAGCCCCGACAGGATAGCTTACTACGAGCAGTACTTC. Encoded protein: CASSPDRIAYYEQYF.

The chain uses TRBV29-1 and TRBJ1-4, with D unresolved. The germline V and J ends were trimmed by 4 bases and 8 bases, with 17 bases remaining between them. Looked up from germline, CDR1 is SQVTM and CDR2 is ANQGSEA. The CDR3 sequence is 14 residues long. The chain's CDR3 is CSVGGATMGEKLFF. Written as DNA, the CDR3 is TGCAGCGTTGGGGGTGCGACCATGGGGGAAAAACTGTTTTTT.

This clonotype was seen only once. At one end the junction does not follow the germline gene, possibly because of a read error. The chain has TRBV7-3 and TRBJ2-3; D gene unclear. The CDR3 contains 13 residues. CDR1 SGHTA and CDR2 FQGTGA come from the germline V gene. The CDR3 DNA is TGTGCCAGCAGCTTATCTGGGTCAGATGCGCAGTATTTT. Its protein product is CASSLSGSDAQYF.

There are a few counts of this clonotype. The gene calls are TRBV20-1 and TRBJ2-7, with 11 bases fitting TRBD2. V lost 2 bases to trimming and J lost 5 bases; unmatched junction nucleotides: 11. Germline V gives CDR1 DFQATT, CDR2 SNEGSKA (reference sequence). The CDR3 contains 16 residues. This CDR3 is CSARSLGTSGGDEQYF. The DNA for the CDR3 is TGCAGTGCTAGAAGCCTCGGGACTAGCGGCGGGGACGAGCAGTACTTC.

For the CDR3, the DNA is TGTGCCAGCAGCTTAGCGACAGGGAAGGATGAGCAGTTCTTC. Translation gives CASSLATGKDEQFF. The J gene is TRBJ2-1, the V gene TRBV7-2, with 7 bases matching TRBD1. The CDR3 consists of 14 residues. V was pared by 0 bases and J by 8 bases, with 4 bases of the junction left unmatched. Germline CDR1 SGHTA, CDR2 FQGNSA. Full variable domain (rest looked up from reference TRBV7-2 and TRBJ2-1): GAGVSQSPSNKVTEKGKDVELRCDPISGHTALYWYRQSLGQGLEFLIYFQGNSAPDKSGLPSDRFSAERTGGSVSTLTIQRTQQEDSAVYLCASSLATGKDEQFFGPGTRLTVL.

The chain links TRBV20-1 to TRBJ2-1; either TRBD1 or TRBD2 may fit D (6 bases each). This CDR3 has 14 residues. Trimming took 1 base from V and 2 from J, leaving 9 bases between them. Per the germline V gene, CDR1 is DFQATT and CDR2 is SNEGSKA (reference sequence). For the CDR3, the DNA is TGCAGTGCTAGAGGGGGGGCAACCTACAATGAGCAGTTCTTC. Protein product: CSARGGATYNEQFF.

This clonotype was counted once. The chain combines TRBV6-5 with TRBJ1-2, with D maybe TRBD1 (5 bases). The V and J ends lost 4 bases and 2 bases respectively, with 23 bases between them. Per the germline V gene, CDR1 is MNHEY and CDR2 is SVGAGI. The CDR3 is 18 residues long. Here the CDR3 reads CASSLSNFGLRGNYGYTF. The CDR3 coding sequence is TGTGCCAGCAGTTTAAGCAATTTTGGGCTCCGGGGGAACTATGGCTACACCTTC.

This clonotype was detected only a few times. This chain links TRBV6-6 with TRBJ1-1; no firm D call. Germline lookup yields CDR1 MNHNY and CDR2 SVGAGI (reference sequence). V lost 6 bases to trimming and J lost 0 bases, with 5 bases between them. CDR3 length: 12 residues. CDR3 coding DNA: TGTGCCAGCAGGGCCCTGAACACTGAAGCTTTCTTT. Translation: CASRALNTEAFF.

CDR3 sequence reads: CASSGDHPSYNEQFF. The CDR3 nucleotides are TGTGCCAGCAGTGGGGACCACCCCTCCTACAATGAGCAGTTCTTC. This rearrangement joins TRBV12-3 or TRBV12-4 to TRBJ2-1; the D gene could be TRBD1 or TRBD2 (5 bases each). V lost 5 bases and J lost 0, with 11 bases in between. The CDR3 runs to 15 residues.

Only a few counts were recorded for this clonotype. The junction and the germline gene differ at one end; a read error may be behind it. The chain employs TRBV11-3 and TRBJ2-7; D possibly matches TRBD1 or TRBD2 (5 bases each). CDR1 and CDR2 from the germline V gene are SGHNT and YENEEA. There are 16 residues in the CDR3. DNA of the CDR3: TGTGCCAGCAGCCCACTCCGGGACCCTCCGCCCTACAAGCAGTACTTC. The encoded protein is CASSPLRDPPPYKQYF. Full variable domain (missing parts from reference TRBV11-3 and TRBJ2-7): EAGVVQSPRYKIIEKKQPVAFWCNPISGHNTLYWYLQNLGQGPELLIRYENEEAVDDSQLPKDRFSAERLKGVDSTLKIQPAELGDSAVYLCASSPLRDPPPYKQYFGPGTRLTVT.

This sequence joins TRBV11-2 and TRBJ2-1; 10 nucleotides agree with TRBD2. The J call may be incorrect, as the DNA end agrees better with TRBJ2-7. Germline V lookup: CDR1 SGHAT, CDR2 FQNNGV. This CDR3 spans 16 amino acids. CDR3 bases: TGTGCCAGCAGCCCTTCTAGCGGGAGCTCCTACAATGAGCAGTACTTC. Its translation: CASSPSSGSSYNEQYF.